Listed below are T cell receptor beta chains from one sample, sequenced in a study of T cell responses to AZD1222 COVID-19 vaccine. The method was immunoSEQ multiplex PCR; TCRdb's version includes in-frame clones alone and lacks a portion of them. The sample has about 150,000 clones, over 90% seen once. The starting material was peripheral blood, obtained 28 days after the second AZD1222 dose. These receptors were taken from an adult who received the AZD1222 COVID-19 vaccine. CDR3s include the opening cysteine and the closing phenylalanine or tryptophan.

TRBV5-5,TRBJ1-3,CASSFPLEVGNTIYF
TRBV5-8,TRBJ1-2,CASSEWGGYTF
TRBV27,TRBJ1-1,CASSRDRANTEAFF
TRBV6-8,TRBJ1-2,CASSYATIPGQGPNGYTF
TRBV11-3,TRBJ2-1,CASSLGPGTGEQFF
TRBV2,TRBJ2-5,CASNRGGPETQYF
TRBV28,TRBJ1-5,CASNDVPGTANQPQHF
TRBV19,TRBJ2-5,CASSIGMAGQETQYF
TRBV11-3,TRBJ1-1,CASSLYRNTEAFF
TRBV30,TRBJ1-1,CAWTPGAIMNTEAFF
TRBV6-5,TRBJ1-1,CASSYSSTEAFF
TRBV29-1,TRBJ1-1,CSAQTGSVAEAFF
TRBV2,TRBJ1-1,CASSGPMNTEAFF
TRBV3-1/TRBV3-2,TRBJ1-6,CASSLRTGDSPLHF